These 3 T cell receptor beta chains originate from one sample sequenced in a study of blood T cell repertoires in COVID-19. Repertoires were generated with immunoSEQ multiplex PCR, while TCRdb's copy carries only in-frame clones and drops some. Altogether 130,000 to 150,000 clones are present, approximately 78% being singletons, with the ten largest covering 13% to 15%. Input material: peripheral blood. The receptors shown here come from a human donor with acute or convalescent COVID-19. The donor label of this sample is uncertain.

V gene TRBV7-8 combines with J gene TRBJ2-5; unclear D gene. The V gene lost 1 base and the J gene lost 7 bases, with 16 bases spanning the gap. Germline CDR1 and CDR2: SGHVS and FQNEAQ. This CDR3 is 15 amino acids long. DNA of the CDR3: TGTGCCAGCAGCTTAGACGGATTTGGATCGGGGACCCAGTACTTC. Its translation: CASSLDGFGSGTQYF. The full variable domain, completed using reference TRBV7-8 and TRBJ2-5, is GAGVSQSPRYKVAKRGQDVALRCDPISGHVSLFWYQQALGQGPEFLTYFQNEAQLDKSGLPSDRFFAERPEGSVSTLKIQRTQQEDSAVYLCASSLDGFGSGTQYFGPGTRLLVL.

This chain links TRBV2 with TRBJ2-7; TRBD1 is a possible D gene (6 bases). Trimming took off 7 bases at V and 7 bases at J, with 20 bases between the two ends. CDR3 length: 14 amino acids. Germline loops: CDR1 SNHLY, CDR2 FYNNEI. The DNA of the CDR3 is TGTGCCAGCAAGCTAGAACAGGGTTTGGTAGAGCAGTACTTC. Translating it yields CASKLEQGLVEQYF. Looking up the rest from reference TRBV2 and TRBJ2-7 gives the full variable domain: EPEVTQTPSHQVTQMGQEVILRCVPISNHLYFYWYRQILGQKVEFLVSFYNNEISEKSEIFDDQFSVERPDGSNFTLKIRSTKLEDSAMYFCASKLEQGLVEQYFGPGTRLTVT.

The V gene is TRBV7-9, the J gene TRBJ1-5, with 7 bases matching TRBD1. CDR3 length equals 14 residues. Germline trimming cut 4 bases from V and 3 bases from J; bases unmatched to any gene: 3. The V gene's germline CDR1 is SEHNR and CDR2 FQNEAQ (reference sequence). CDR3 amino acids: CASSSGQDNQPQHF. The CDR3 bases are TGTGCCAGCAGCTCCGGACAGGACAATCAGCCCCAGCATTTT.